This entry features one TCR beta chain sequence. The sample is drawn from a study of monozygotic twins with inflammatory bowel disease. From the 5' RACE reads, TCRdb lists one entry per CDR3 protein and no DNA. Listed are 440,000 or so distinct CDR3 sequences; roughly 2.5% falls within the top ten. Germline values: CDR1 DFQATT, CDR2 SNEGSKA (reference sequence). This CDR3 is built from 15 residues. Sequenced material: blood. This receptor was identified in a human donor with ulcerative colitis or Crohn's disease, or a healthy co-twin of an affected twin (not recorded which). This chain uses TRBV20-1 with TRBJ2-1; without DNA, the TCRdb call of TRBD2 cannot be checked. CDR3 residues: CSAPTTSGGPNEQFF.